These 20 T cell receptor beta chains share one sample of origin, sequenced in a study of CXCR3-negative and CXCR3-positive naive CD8 T cells (dated by TCRdb to between 2018 and 2020). Sequencer: NextSeq 550. The Human TCR Profiling Kit (MiLaboratory) was used to make UMI-labeled 5' RACE TRB cDNA libraries. Based on TCRdb reprocessing of the reads, there is one entry per CDR3 protein sequence, and DNA is missing. The sample's records list roughly 48,000 distinct CDR3 sequences. Together, the top ten hold approximately 16% of the sample. The sample comprised memory CD8+ T cells from blood. This specimen's cell subset or site label, interpreted: conventional CD8+ memory T cells (TMEM), sorted as controls. These receptors were taken from a human donor in good health. Some clones in this sample may be carry-over from other donors' samples.

Here the CDR3 reads CGSSQGQAKGNEQFF. This chain links TRBV2 with TRBJ2-1; absent DNA, TCRdb's TRBD1 call cannot be checked. Germline CDR1 and CDR2: SNHLY and FYNNEI. This CDR3 region has 15 residues.

This chain connects TRBV19 to TRBJ2-1; TCRdb's D call of TRBD1 is untestable without DNA. Germline CDR1 is LNHDA and CDR2 is SQIVND (reference sequence). This CDR3 is 11 amino acids long. Here the CDR3 reads CASSYDSEQFF.

The rearrangement links TRBV7-9 to TRBJ2-7; TCRdb outputs TRBD2, but without DNA this stays unchecked. The CDR3 is 14 residues long. Germline V gene data show CDR1 as SEHNR and CDR2 as FQNEAQ (reference sequence). This CDR3 is CASSLGLAGGEQYF.

J is TRBJ2-1 and V is TRBV19; checking the TCRdb D call of TRBD2 is not possible without DNA. This CDR3 comprises 20 residues. Germline CDR1 is LNHDA and CDR2 is SQIVND (reference sequence). The CDR3 loop reads CASSLIGLAGGAGAYNEQFF.

The chain combines TRBV4-1 with TRBJ2-3; lacking DNA, the TRBD2 call made by TCRdb goes unchecked. Germline V gene data show CDR1 as MGHRA and CDR2 as YSYEKL. This CDR3 is 16 amino acids long. This chain's CDR3 is CASSTPGAGLTDTQYF.

The CDR3 loop is CSVEGTGDRPYGYTF. V usage is TRBV29-1 and J usage is TRBJ1-2; lacking DNA, the TRBD1 call made by TCRdb goes unchecked. The CDR3 covers 15 residues. In germline, CDR1 is SQVTM, CDR2 ANQGSEA.

The chain is built from TRBV29-1 and TRBJ2-3; TCRdb lists TRBD1, though no DNA is available to test this call. Germline loops: CDR1 SQVTM, CDR2 ANQGSEA. The CDR3 length is 14 residues. CDR3 sequence: CSVGQGLAADTQYF.

The gene calls are TRBV6-4 and TRBJ2-1; TCRdb outputs TRBD1, but without DNA this stays unchecked. Germline loops: CDR1 MRHNA, CDR2 SNTAGT. CDR3 length: 13 residues. This CDR3 reads CASSDRDGNEQFF.

The rearrangement links TRBV28 to TRBJ2-7. Per germline, CDR1 MDHEN and CDR2 SYDVKM. CDR3 size: 12 residues. CDR3 sequence reads: CASSLWVYEQYF.

The V call is TRBV7-6, the J call TRBJ2-2; TCRdb selects TRBD1, and the lack of DNA leaves this call unchecked. Per the germline V gene, CDR1 is SGHVS and CDR2 is FNYEAQ. The CDR3 contains 16 residues. The CDR3: CASSSSDPGWGGELFF.

This chain links TRBV29-1 with TRBJ2-3; there is no DNA to check the TCRdb D call of TRBD2. Germline CDR1 SQVTM, CDR2 ANQGSEA. The length of the CDR3 is 13 residues. Here the CDR3 reads CSVDLAGTDTQYF.

The chain is built from TRBV29-1 and TRBJ2-1; the D call from TCRdb, TRBD1, cannot be confirmed without DNA. Looked up from germline, CDR1 is SQVTM and CDR2 is ANQGSEA. The CDR3 loop spans 14 amino acids. CDR3 region: CSVEGDRGGNEQFF.

This chain links TRBV7-9 with TRBJ1-1. Germline lookup yields CDR1 SEHNR and CDR2 FQNEAQ (reference sequence). The CDR3 consists of 16 residues. The CDR3 sequence: CASSSDWTEEWAEAFF.

The chain links TRBV28 to TRBJ2-7; TCRdb selects TRBD1, and the lack of DNA leaves this call unchecked. The CDR3 has 14 residues. Germline values: CDR1 MDHEN, CDR2 SYDVKM. The CDR3 spells CASRNDIWGHEQYF.

This chain links TRBV28 with TRBJ2-6; with no DNA, the TCRdb D assignment of TRBD1 cannot be verified. The CDR3 sequence is 15 residues long. Germline assignment: CDR1 MDHEN and CDR2 SYDVKM. CDR3 sequence: CASSRTEGGANVLTF.

The chain carries TRBV13 and TRBJ2-1; TCRdb's D call, TRBD2, is unchecked because there is no DNA. This CDR3 is 15 amino acids long. CDR1 and CDR2 (germline): PRHDT, FYEKMQ (reference sequence). The CDR3 here is CASSTRTSENNEQFF.

V usage is TRBV6-5 and J usage is TRBJ2-6. Germline V gene data show CDR1 as MNHEY and CDR2 as SVGAGI. The CDR3 runs to 13 residues. CDR3 sequence reads: CASSFSGANVLTF.

The chain employs TRBV29-1 and TRBJ2-1; TCRdb's D call of TRBD1 is untestable without DNA. CDR1 and CDR2 from the germline V gene are SQVTM and ANQGSEA. The CDR3 is 14 residues long. The CDR3: CSVTYRDQYNEQFF.

The chain employs TRBV6-4 and TRBJ2-1; TCRdb returns TRBD2, unconfirmable since there is no DNA. The CDR3 is made up of 15 amino acids. The germline V gene encodes CDR1 MRHNA and CDR2 SNTAGT. The CDR3 here is CASSPGLAGNNEQFF.

The CDR3 spells CASSLKRIGYGYTF. The chain recombines TRBV27 with TRBJ1-2. The germline V gene encodes CDR1 MNHEY and CDR2 SMNVEV (reference sequence). The CDR3 covers 14 residues.